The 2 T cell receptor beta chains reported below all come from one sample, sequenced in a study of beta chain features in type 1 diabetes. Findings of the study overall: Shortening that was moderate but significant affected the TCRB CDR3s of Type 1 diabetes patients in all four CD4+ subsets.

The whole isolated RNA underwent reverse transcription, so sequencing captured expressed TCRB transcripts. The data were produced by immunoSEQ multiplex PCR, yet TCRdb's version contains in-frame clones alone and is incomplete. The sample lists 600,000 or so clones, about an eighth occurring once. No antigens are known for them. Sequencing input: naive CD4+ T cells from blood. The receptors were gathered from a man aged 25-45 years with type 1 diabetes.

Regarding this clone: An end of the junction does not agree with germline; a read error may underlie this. Here the CDR3 DNA reads TGTGCCAGCAGCTTGGGATGGACTAGCGGGGCCCGTTTT. Translated, it gives CASSLGWTSGARF. J is TRBJ2-3 and V is TRBV5-6; 12 nucleotides align to TRBD2. Germline values: CDR1 SGHDT, CDR2 YYEEEE. This CDR3 is 13 amino acids long.

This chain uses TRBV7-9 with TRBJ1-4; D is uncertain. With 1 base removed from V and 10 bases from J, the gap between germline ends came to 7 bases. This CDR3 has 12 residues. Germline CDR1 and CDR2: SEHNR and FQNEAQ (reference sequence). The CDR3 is CASSLGAGKLFF. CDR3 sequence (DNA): TGTGCCAGCAGCTTAGGTGCCGGAAAACTGTTTTTT.